The 27 T cell receptor beta chains listed next were all sequenced from one sample in a study of CD8 T cells in Susac syndrome. A quantity of roughly 0.5 to 1 ug RNA underwent reverse transcription using random hexamers. A single record per CDR3 protein comes from TCRdb applying MiXCR to the immunoSEQ multiplex PCR reads. The table lists about 120,000 distinct CDR3 sequences, approximately 94% of them singletons, with less than 0.15% in the top ten. The sample taken for sequencing was CD4+ T cells from PBMCs. Receptors originate from a human donor with multiple sclerosis.

This chain uses TRBV10-1 with TRBJ2-1, with TRBD1 identical over 12 bases. The CDR3 runs 16 residues. The V segment lost 5 bases and the J segment 8 bases; nucleotides outside the gene matches: 10. Germline V gene data show CDR1 as WNHNN and CDR2 as SYGVQD (reference sequence). The CDR3 sequence: CASSPGTGGGTDEQFF. The CDR3 coding sequence is TGCGCCAGCAGTCCCGGGACAGGGGGCGGTACGGATGAGCAGTTCTTC.

The rearrangement uses TRBV5-1 and TRBJ2-1; 7 nucleotides align to TRBD2. This CDR3 contains 16 residues. With V trimmed by 0 bases and J by 8 bases, 11 bases remained unmatched. Looked up from germline, CDR1 is SGHRS and CDR2 is YFSETQ. CDR3 region: CASSLDGDLRGDEQFF. DNA of the CDR3: TGCGCCAGCAGCTTGGATGGGGACCTACGGGGGGATGAGCAGTTCTTC.

The chain links TRBV7-2 to TRBJ1-2; D call uncertain. Germline lookup yields CDR1 SGHTA and CDR2 FQGNSA. The CDR3 has 14 amino acids. V lost 5 bases and J 7 bases, leaving 17 bases between the germline ends. The CDR3 coding sequence is TGTGCCAGCAGCCGCACGGTTGAGGGCGGTGGCTACACCTTC. Amino acid sequence: CASSRTVEGGGYTF.

In this sample, this clonotype turned up once. V gene TRBV27 combines with J gene TRBJ1-2, with D maybe TRBD1 (6 bases). Trimming removed 5 bases at V and 6 bases at J, with 16 bases between. The CDR3 covers 14 residues. CDR1 is MNHEY, CDR2 SMNVEV, per germline (reference sequence). CDR3 region: CASSPPDRRHGYTF. CDR3 DNA: TGTGCCAGCAGTCCCCCAGACAGGAGGCATGGCTACACCTTC.

The chain is built from TRBV5-4 and TRBJ1-5; D may be TRBD1 (5 bases). The germline CDR1 and CDR2 sequences are SGHNT and YYREEE (reference sequence). The CDR3 has 15 amino acids. With 0 bases removed from V and 4 bases from J, the gap between germline ends came to 11 bases. CDR3 region: CASSLGQGPNQPQHF. The CDR3 coding sequence is TGTGCCAGCAGCTTGGGTCAGGGCCCGAATCAGCCCCAGCATTTT.

The chain links TRBV12-5 to TRBJ1-4; a weak D match, TRBD1 (6 bases). Germline V gene sequence: CDR1 LGHNT, CDR2 FRNRAP. V gave up 1 base and J gave up 3 bases, with 21 bases separating them. CDR3 length: 19 amino acids. DNA for the CDR3: TGTGCTAGTGGTTTGGGGGACATACACAACTCCGCGGCTAATGAAAAACTGTTTTTT. Translated: CASGLGDIHNSAANEKLFF.

The chain joins TRBV9 to TRBJ2-7; 9 bases are shared with TRBD1. Trimming at V came to 0 bases and at J to 4 bases, leaving 5 bases not matched to a gene. Germline CDR1 reads SGDLS; CDR2 reads YYNGEE. The CDR3 contains 15 residues. CDR3 region: CASSVAGDREYEQYF. The CDR3 nucleotides read TGTGCCAGCAGCGTAGCTGGGGACAGGGAATACGAGCAGTACTTC.

The gene calls are TRBV6-1 and TRBJ2-1, with D uncertain. Trimming removed 1 base from V and 4 bases from J, with 5 bases in between. Per the germline V gene, CDR1 is MNHNS and CDR2 is SASEGT. The CDR3 extends over 13 amino acids. CDR3 DNA: TGTGCCAGCAGTGAAGAGAGGTACAATGAGCAGTTCTTC. Protein product: CASSEERYNEQFF.

This chain connects TRBV2 to TRBJ1-1; possibly TRBD1 for D (5 bases). Germline CDR1 SNHLY, CDR2 FYNNEI. V dropped 1 base and J dropped 5 bases, with 14 bases sitting between them. The CDR3 spans 15 residues. The CDR3 is CASSEEGTGDTEAFF. The CDR3 nucleotides are TGTGCCAGCAGTGAAGAAGGGACGGGGGATACTGAAGCTTTCTTT.

The rearrangement links TRBV6-5 to TRBJ1-4, with D possibly matching TRBD1 (5 bases). This CDR3 is 16 amino acids long. V was trimmed by 4 bases and J by 3 bases, leaving 15 bases between them. Germline V lookup: CDR1 MNHEY, CDR2 SVGAGI. Written as DNA, the CDR3 is TGTGCCAGCAGTTCCTCTGCAGGGAGGGCTAATGAAAAACTGTTTTTT. Translated, it gives CASSSSAGRANEKLFF.

The table lists this clonotype with a count of one. The chain is built from TRBV20-1 and TRBJ2-7; 7 nucleotides line up with TRBD1. The CDR3 is 12 amino acids. CDR1 is DFQATT, CDR2 SNEGSKA, per germline (reference sequence). The V and J ends lost 1 base and 7 bases, in that order; junction bases with no gene match: 4. The CDR3 DNA is TGCAGTGCTAGAGCCGACAGGGTGGAGCAGTACTTC. Translation gives CSARADRVEQYF.

The J gene is TRBJ1-2, the V gene TRBV6-5; no clear D gene. Germline values: CDR1 MNHEY, CDR2 SVGAGI. CDR3 length: 11 residues. V was pared by 6 bases and J by 6 bases, with 8 bases between. The CDR3 region has the DNA TGTGCCAGCAGACAGAAAGATGGCTACACCTTC. Translating it yields CASRQKDGYTF.

The rearrangement uses TRBV12-3 or TRBV12-4 and TRBJ1-2, with 7 bases matching TRBD1. The V gene end was trimmed by 6 bases and the J gene end by 5 bases; junction bases not matched to a gene: 15. The CDR3 consists of 16 residues. The CDR3: CASSKTGRFLGYGYTF. The DNA of the CDR3 is TGTGCCAGCAGCAAGACAGGGCGGTTTTTGGGGTATGGCTACACCTTC.

The chain is built from TRBV30 and TRBJ2-5; D gene uncertain. This CDR3 has 14 amino acids. Trimming shortened V by 0 bases and J by 2 bases, and 10 bases separated the two germline ends. The germline V gene has CDR1 GTSNPN and CDR2 SVGIG (reference sequence). CDR3 sequence: CAWSVQLPQETQYF. DNA for the CDR3: TGTGCCTGGAGTGTACAATTACCTCAAGAGACCCAGTACTTC.

The chain couples TRBV4-3 to TRBJ1-2; the D is unclear. The CDR3 totals 14 residues. Trimming removed 1 base from V and 7 bases from J, with 13 bases in between. CDR1 and CDR2 (germline): LGHNA, YSLEER. CDR3 coding DNA: TGCGCCAGCAGCCAAGTGCGTGGGGTTGGTGGCTACACCTTC. This encodes CASSQVRGVGGYTF.

The chain uses TRBV12-3 or TRBV12-4 and TRBJ2-3; D not certain. The CDR3 has 13 amino acids. V lost 5 bases and J lost 5, with 11 bases in between. CDR3 residues: CASSLTVGDTQYF. The CDR3 DNA reads TGTGCCAGCAGTCTCACAGTGGGAGATACGCAGTATTTT.

The chain recombines TRBV29-1 with TRBJ2-1, with 11 bases identical to TRBD1. The CDR3 spans 15 residues. The V gene end was trimmed by 4 bases and the J gene end by 4 bases; junction bases not matched to a gene: 6. The germline V gene encodes CDR1 SQVTM and CDR2 ANQGSEA. CDR3 bases: TGCAGCGTTGGGGACAGGGGGGGGTCATACAATGAGCAGTTCTTC. It is translated as CSVGDRGGSYNEQFF.

This clonotype was counted once. The chain carries TRBV18 and TRBJ2-3; TRBD1 is a possible D gene (6 bases). Trimming removed 6 bases at V and 4 bases at J, with 14 bases between. The V gene's germline CDR1 is KGHSH and CDR2 LQKENI. This CDR3 region has 14 residues. Written as DNA, the CDR3 is TGTGCCAGCTCCCAGGGGTCCCTATCAGATACGCAGTATTTT. It yields the protein CASSQGSLSDTQYF.

V usage is TRBV20-1 and J usage is TRBJ1-4, with 7 bases matching TRBD1. Trimming at V came to 3 bases and at J to 4 bases, leaving 5 bases not matched to a gene. This CDR3 contains 14 residues. Germline values: CDR1 DFQATT, CDR2 SNEGSKA (reference sequence). This CDR3 is CSASPGQRNEKLFF. The CDR3 DNA is TGCAGTGCTAGCCCGGGACAGCGTAATGAAAAACTGTTTTTT.

The V gene is TRBV3-1, the J gene TRBJ2-7; weak D call: TRBD1 (7 bases). Germline V gene sequence: CDR1 LGHDT, CDR2 YNNKEL (reference sequence). CDR3 length: 14 residues. The V gene lost 2 bases and the J gene lost 6 bases, with 14 bases spanning the gap. This chain's CDR3 is CASSQFGQGGEQYF. The DNA for the CDR3 is TGTGCCAGCAGCCAATTTGGGCAGGGGGGCGAGCAGTACTTC.

The rearrangement uses TRBV7-6 and TRBJ2-1; D is unresolved. V was pared by 0 bases and J by 4 bases, with 7 bases between. The germline gives CDR1 SGHVS, CDR2 FNYEAQ. CDR3 length equals 14 residues. The CDR3 DNA reads as TGTGCCAGCAGCTTAGCATGGAGTTACAATGAGCAGTTCTTC. Translation: CASSLAWSYNEQFF.

The chain combines TRBV29-1 with TRBJ2-7; 11 nucleotides agree with TRBD1. The germline CDR1 and CDR2 sequences are SQVTM and ANQGSEA. After removal of 7 bases from V and 6 bases from J, the junction contained 8 bases not matched to a gene. The CDR3 is made up of 13 amino acids. The CDR3 DNA reads TGCAGCGGGGGGACCGGGACAGGGGGCGAGCAGTACTTC. Its translation is CSGGTGTGGEQYF.

V gene TRBV6-6 combines with J gene TRBJ1-1, with D possibly matching TRBD1 (5 bases). The CDR3 is made up of 15 amino acids. V lost 6 bases to trimming and J lost 0 bases, with 14 bases between them. The germline CDR1 and CDR2 sequences are MNHNY and SVGAGI (reference sequence). The CDR3 bases are TGTGCCAGCAGCTCCGGGGCAGGGATGAACACTGAAGCTTTCTTT. The encoded protein is CASSSGAGMNTEAFF.

The V call is TRBV5-6, the J call TRBJ2-2; TRBD2 matches at 8 bases. The CDR3 contains 17 residues. Looked up from germline, CDR1 is SGHDT and CDR2 is YYEEEE. V shed 0 bases and J 3 bases; nucleotides not matched to a gene: 7. DNA of the CDR3: TGTGCCAGCAGCTTGGTAGTTGCGGGGGGCTACACCGGGGAGCTGTTTTTT. Translating it yields CASSLVVAGGYTGELFF.

This chain joins TRBV5-1 and TRBJ1-4, with D perhaps matching TRBD1 (5 bases). Trimming removed 5 bases from V and 7 bases from J, with 21 bases in between. Germline CDR1 SGHRS, CDR2 YFSETQ. The length of the CDR3 is 16 residues. The CDR3 DNA sequence: TGCGCCAGCAGTCGGGACCTCCCGACGGACGTTGAAAAACTGTTTTTT. It codes for CASSRDLPTDVEKLFF.

The J gene is TRBJ1-5, the V gene TRBV6-2 or TRBV6-3, with 8 bases that match TRBD1. V shed 8 bases, J shed 0 bases, and the junction held 6 bases outside the gene matches. The CDR3 has 15 residues. Germline lookup yields CDR1 MNHEY and CDR2 SVGEGT. CDR3 DNA sequence: TGTGCCAGCTCCGACAGGGGCTATAGCAATCAGCCCCAGCATTTT. This encodes CASSDRGYSNQPQHF.

V gene TRBV24-1 combines with J gene TRBJ2-5, with 9 bases identical to TRBD1. The germline V gene has CDR1 KGHDR and CDR2 SFDVKD. The CDR3 consists of 15 residues. J lost 3 bases, V lost 4 bases, and 5 bases had no gene match. CDR3 residues: CATSEARTGEETQYF. The DNA of the CDR3 is TGTGCCACCAGTGAGGCGAGGACAGGGGAAGAGACCCAGTACTTC.